This T cell receptor (beta chain) was sequenced in a study of T-cell reconstitution after alpha-beta-depleted transplantation in children. Ten or more counts support this clonotype. Its antigen is unknown. Regarding the study as a whole: There were reportedly several hundred expanded graft clones from which alpha-beta T cells came about two months after transplant.

Library preparation (for TCRbeta) was performed with unique molecular identifiers. A single record per CDR3 protein comes from TCRdb applying MiXCR to the PCR reads. The table shows approximately 170,000 distinct CDR3 sequences, with around 10% occurring only once. Germline loops: CDR1 DFQATT, CDR2 SNEGSKA (reference sequence). J was trimmed by 0 bases and V by 0 bases; bases with no gene match: 6. This CDR3 has 19 residues. The source material was PBMCs, sampled before TCRalphabeta/CD19-depleted stem cell transplant. This sequence was found in a boy younger than 10 with acute myeloid leukemia, due to receive a stem cell transplant. The V gene is TRBV20-1, the J gene TRBJ2-1; 15 bases agree with TRBD2. Here the CDR3 DNA reads TGCAGTGCTAGAGATCTGGGACTAGCGGGAGGTAACTCCTACAATGAGCAGTTCTTC. Its protein product is CSARDLGLAGGNSYNEQFF.